The 16 T cell receptor beta chains given below trace back to one sample, sequenced in a study of CD8 T cells in Susac syndrome. Reverse transcription of roughly 0.45 to 1 ug RNA was performed with random hexamers. TCRdb fed the immunoSEQ multiplex PCR reads into MiXCR, producing one record per CDR3 protein. The repertoire holds approximately 190,000 distinct CDR3 sequences, with roughly 92% as singletons. Source material: CD4+ T cells from PBMCs. The receptors originated from a human donor in good health.

This clonotype came up a few times. J is TRBJ1-1 and V is TRBV7-2, with 8 bases matching TRBD1. The CDR3 is made up of 13 amino acids. The junction had 6 bases not matched to a gene; V was cut back by 5 bases and J by 7 bases. Germline V gives CDR1 SGHTA, CDR2 FQGNSA. In DNA form, the CDR3 reads TGTGCCAGCAGCATCCTACAGGGGGGTGAAGCTTTCTTT. Translated: CASSILQGGEAFF.

CDR3 DNA: TGCAGTGCTAGAGCACAGGCTGGGGGGAATTCACCCCTCCACTTT. Amino acids: CSARAQAGGNSPLHF. V usage is TRBV20-1 and J usage is TRBJ1-6, with a possible D match to TRBD1 (5 bases). V gave up 1 base and J gave up 7 bases, with 14 bases separating them. Looked up from germline, CDR1 is DFQATT and CDR2 is SNEGSKA (reference sequence). The CDR3 contains 15 residues.

The chain's CDR3 is CASSSLPGNSAGDTQYF. CDR3 bases: TGTGCCAGCAGCTCCTTACCCGGGAACTCAGCCGGGGATACGCAGTATTTT. The chain is built from TRBV6-1 and TRBJ2-3, with D possibly matching TRBD2 (5 bases). The CDR3 extends over 17 amino acids. The germline V gene has CDR1 MNHNS and CDR2 SASEGT. V was pared by 6 bases and J by 6 bases, with 25 bases between.

The chain links TRBV10-3 to TRBJ1-3; 8 bases align to TRBD1. Trimming took 0 bases from V and 3 from J; bases not matched to a gene: 10. The CDR3 has 18 residues. CDR1 is ENHRY and CDR2 is SYGVKD in the germline V gene. This CDR3 reads CAISESRWAGGFGNTIYF. The CDR3 nucleotides are TGTGCCATCAGTGAGTCGAGATGGGCAGGGGGCTTTGGAAACACCATATATTTT.

This clonotype was observed a few times. The chain joins TRBV19 to TRBJ2-3; D possibly corresponds to TRBD2 (6 bases). Germline V gene lookup returns CDR1 LNHDA and CDR2 SQIVND (reference sequence). V lost 5 bases and J lost 1, with 10 bases in between. There are 14 residues in the CDR3. CDR3 nucleotide sequence: TGTGCCAGTAGTCTTCCTAGCGGCACAGATACGCAGTATTTT. Amino acid sequence: CASSLPSGTDTQYF.

The chain carries TRBV4-2 and TRBJ2-1, with TRBD2 matching 7 bases. The CDR3 is 16 residues long. J was trimmed by 2 bases and V by 0 bases; bases with no gene match: 4. Germline V gene sequence: CDR1 LGHNA, CDR2 YNFKEQ. CDR3 DNA sequence: TGTGCCAGCAGCCAAGATATGGCGGGGGCCTACAATGAGCAGTTCTTC. This sequence encodes CASSQDMAGAYNEQFF.

CDR3 sequence: CASSFPEGYGYTF. The CDR3 DNA sequence: TGTGCCAGCAGCTTCCCGGAGGGGTATGGCTACACCTTC. The chain links TRBV7-9 to TRBJ1-2; tentatively, D is TRBD1 (5 bases). The germline gives CDR1 SEHNR, CDR2 FQNEAQ (reference sequence). The germline V and J ends were trimmed by 3 bases and 5 bases, with 10 bases remaining between them. The CDR3 has 13 residues.

This sequence joins TRBV29-1 and TRBJ2-2, with 8 bases aligning to TRBD2. Germline CDR1 is SQVTM and CDR2 is ANQGSEA. This CDR3 contains 17 residues. Trimming took 4 bases from V and 6 from J; bases not matched to a gene: 16. DNA for the CDR3: TGCAGCGTTGGCGGTCCCTTGGCGGGGGGCGGACCCGGGGAGCTGTTTTTT. This gives the protein CSVGGPLAGGGPGELFF.

This rearrangement joins TRBV7-8 to TRBJ2-5; no clear D gene. CDR1 and CDR2 from the germline V gene are SGHVS and FQNEAQ. The length of the CDR3 is 15 residues. V dropped 5 bases and J dropped 2 bases, with 15 bases sitting between them. For the CDR3, the DNA is TGTGCCAGCAGCGTCGCATACGGGCAGCAAGAGACCCAGTACTTC. It encodes CASSVAYGQQETQYF. The entire variable domain, with the rest obtained from reference TRBV7-8 and TRBJ2-5, is as follows: GAGVSQSPRYKVAKRGQDVALRCDPISGHVSLFWYQQALGQGPEFLTYFQNEAQLDKSGLPSDRFFAERPEGSVSTLKIQRTQQEDSAVYLCASSVAYGQQETQYFGPGTRLLVL.

The gene calls are TRBV4-3 and TRBJ2-2; no reliable D call. Trimming cost V 0 bases and J 7 bases, with 9 bases left between them. This CDR3 spans 14 amino acids. Germline CDR1 reads LGHNA; CDR2 reads YSLEER. The CDR3 bases are TGCGCCAGCAGCCAAGAAATATCCGGCGGGGAGCTGTTTTTT. Translation: CASSQEISGGELFF.

V and J are TRBV29-1 and TRBJ1-1; no reliable D call. Trimming removed 2 bases at V and 3 bases at J, with 10 bases between. Per the germline V gene, CDR1 is SQVTM and CDR2 is ANQGSEA. This CDR3 contains 13 residues. The chain's CDR3 is CSVETGRYTEAFF. The CDR3 nucleotides read TGCAGCGTTGAAACCGGGCGGTACACTGAAGCTTTCTTT.

This clonotype has just one count. This chain joins TRBV10-3 and TRBJ2-5; D ambiguous. The CDR3 has 12 residues. The germline CDR1 and CDR2 sequences are ENHRY and SYGVKD. V was pared by 5 bases and J by 2 bases, with 6 bases between. CDR3 sequence reads: CAISQAQETQYF. CDR3 nucleotides: TGTGCCATCAGTCAGGCTCAAGAGACCCAGTACTTC.

The rearrangement links TRBV28 to TRBJ1-5; 7 bases agree with TRBD1. The trim removed 6 bases at V and 4 bases at J, leaving 9 bases unmatched. The CDR3 is 15 residues long. The V gene's germline CDR1 is MDHEN and CDR2 SYDVKM. CDR3 loop: CASSPQGGENQPQHF. The CDR3 nucleotides read TGTGCCAGCAGCCCGCAGGGGGGTGAGAATCAGCCCCAGCATTTT.

V and J are TRBV6-6 and TRBJ1-1; a weak D match, TRBD1 (5 bases). V was trimmed by 2 bases and J by 1 base, leaving 5 bases between them. Germline V lookup: CDR1 MNHNY, CDR2 SVGAGI (reference sequence). The CDR3 spans 13 residues. The CDR3 loop is CASSYGQNTEAFF. CDR3 DNA sequence: TGTGCCAGCAGTTACGGACAGAACACTGAAGCTTTCTTT.

The chain employs TRBV20-1 and TRBJ2-3; perhaps TRBD2 as D (6 bases). The germline V gene encodes CDR1 DFQATT and CDR2 SNEGSKA (reference sequence). The germline V and J ends were trimmed by 0 bases and 3 bases, with 13 bases remaining between them. The CDR3 spans 15 residues. As DNA, the CDR3 is TGCAGTGCTAGAGATAAAGGGGCGGGGACAGATACGCAGTATTTT. This encodes CSARDKGAGTDTQYF.

This chain links TRBV20-1 with TRBJ2-2; 12 bases line up with TRBD2. Germline-derived CDR1 and CDR2 are DFQATT and SNEGSKA (reference sequence). V trimming: 5 bases; J trimming: 12 bases; junction bases outside the gene matches: 7. The CDR3 runs 13 residues. The CDR3, as DNA: TGCAGTGCTCCGACTAGCGGGGGATCCAAGCTGTTTTTT. Encoded protein: CSAPTSGGSKLFF.